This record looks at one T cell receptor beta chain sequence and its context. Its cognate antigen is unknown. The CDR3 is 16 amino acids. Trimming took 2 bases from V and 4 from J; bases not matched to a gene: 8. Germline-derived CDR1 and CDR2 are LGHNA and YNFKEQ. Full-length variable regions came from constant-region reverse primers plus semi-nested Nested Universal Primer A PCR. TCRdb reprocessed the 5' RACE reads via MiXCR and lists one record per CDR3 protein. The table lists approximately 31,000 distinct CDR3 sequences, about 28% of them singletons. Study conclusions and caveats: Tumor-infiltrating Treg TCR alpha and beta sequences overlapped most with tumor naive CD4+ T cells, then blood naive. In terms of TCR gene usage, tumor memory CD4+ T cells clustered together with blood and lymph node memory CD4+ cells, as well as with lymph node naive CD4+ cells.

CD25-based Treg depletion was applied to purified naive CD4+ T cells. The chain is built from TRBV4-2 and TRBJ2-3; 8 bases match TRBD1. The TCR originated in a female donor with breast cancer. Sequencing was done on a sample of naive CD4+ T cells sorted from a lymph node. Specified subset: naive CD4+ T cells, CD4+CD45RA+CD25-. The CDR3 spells CASSQTPAGGPDTQYF. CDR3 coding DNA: TGTGCCAGCAGCCAAACCCCGGCAGGGGGCCCAGATACGCAGTATTTT.